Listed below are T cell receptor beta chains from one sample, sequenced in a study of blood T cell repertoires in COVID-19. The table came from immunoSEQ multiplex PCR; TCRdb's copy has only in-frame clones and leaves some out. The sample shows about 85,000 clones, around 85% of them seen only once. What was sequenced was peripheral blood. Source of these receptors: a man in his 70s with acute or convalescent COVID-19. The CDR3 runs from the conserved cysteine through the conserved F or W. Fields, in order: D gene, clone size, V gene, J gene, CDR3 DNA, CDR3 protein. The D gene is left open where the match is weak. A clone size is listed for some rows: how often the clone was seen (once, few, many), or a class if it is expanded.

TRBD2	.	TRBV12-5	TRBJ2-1	TGTGCTGGAGGGTATCTAGCGGGATTCTTC	CAGGYLAGFF
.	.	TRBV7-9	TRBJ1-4	TGTGCCACGGCCGGGGTAGGACGGGAAAAACTGTTTTTT	CATAGVGREKLFF
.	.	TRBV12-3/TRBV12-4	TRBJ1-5	TGTGCCAGCAGGGGGAGTAGCAATCAGCCCCAGCATTTT	CASRGSSNQPQHF
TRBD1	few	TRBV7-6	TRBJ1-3	TGTGCCAGCAGCCTTGGGACAGATGAGGGTGGAAACACCATATATTTT	CASSLGTDEGGNTIYF
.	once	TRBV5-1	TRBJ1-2	TGCGCCAGCAGCTTGGGCAGGGCCGAAGGCTACACCTTC	CASSLGRAEGYTF
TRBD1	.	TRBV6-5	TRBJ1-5	TGTGCCAGCTCCGACAGGGCTAGACATCAGCCCCAGCATTTT	CASSDRARHQPQHF
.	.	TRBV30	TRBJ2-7	TGTGCCTGGAGTGGAGGGCCCCCCTACGAGCAGTACTTC	CAWSGGPPYEQYF
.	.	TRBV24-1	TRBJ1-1	TGTGCCACCAGTGAGCAGGGGACTGAAGCTTTCTTT	CATSEQGTEAFF
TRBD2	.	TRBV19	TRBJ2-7	TGTGCCAGTTCGGGGGGGTACGAGCAGTACTTC	CASSGGYEQYF
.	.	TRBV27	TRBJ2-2	TGTGCCAGCAGTCAGGCGACAATGGGCGGGGAGCTGTTTTTT	CASSQATMGGELFF
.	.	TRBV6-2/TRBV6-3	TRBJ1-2	TGTGCCAGCAGTTCCCGTGGGGGGGATCCTAAGAATGGCTACACCTTC	CASSSRGGDPKNGYTF
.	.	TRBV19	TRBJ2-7	TGTGCCAGTACTCCCTCCGCGACAGATTCCTACGAGCAGTACTTC	CASTPSATDSYEQYF
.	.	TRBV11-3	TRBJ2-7	TGTGCCAGCAGCGCGGTCGCGGCGGGGGAGCAGTACTTC	CASSAVAAGEQYF
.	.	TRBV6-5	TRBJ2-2	TGTGCCAGCAGCCCAGGATCGAACGGGGAGCTGTTTTTT	CASSPGSNGELFF
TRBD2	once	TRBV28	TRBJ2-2	TGTGCCAGCAGGAGACTAGCGAAGGACGGGGAGCTGTTTTTT	CASRRLAKDGELFF
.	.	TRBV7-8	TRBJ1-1	TGTGCCAGCAGCTTAGCCGGGGGACGGGTTATGAACACTGAAGCTTTCTTT	CASSLAGGRVMNTEAFF
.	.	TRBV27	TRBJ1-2	TGTGCCAGCACCGTCATAGGAGACGGCTCCTATGGCTACACCTTC	CASTVIGDGSYGYTF
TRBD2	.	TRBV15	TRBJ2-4	TGTGCCACCAGCAGTATAGCGGGGGGGTTAGCCAAAAACATTCAGTACTTC	CATSSIAGGLAKNIQYF
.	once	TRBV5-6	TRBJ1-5	TGTGCCAGCAGCTTGGCCGCGGGGAGTTTACAGCATTTT	CASSLAAGSLQHF
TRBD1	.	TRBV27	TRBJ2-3	TGTGCCAGCAGTTTCATTCCCGGGACAGGGGCCACAGATACGCAGTATTTT	CASSFIPGTGATDTQYF
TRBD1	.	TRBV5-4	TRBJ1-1	TGTGCCAGCAGGGCGAACAGGGGGCGCCCGGGCACTGAAGCTTTCTTT	CASRANRGRPGTEAFF
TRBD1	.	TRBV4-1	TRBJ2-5	TGCGCCAGCAGCCAAGATCTGACAGGGCGGGCAGAGACCCAGTACTTC	CASSQDLTGRAETQYF
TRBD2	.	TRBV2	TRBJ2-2	TGTGCCAGCAGTGAACAGGGACTAGCGACGAACACCGGGGAGCTGTTTTTT	CASSEQGLATNTGELFF
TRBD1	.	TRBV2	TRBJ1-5	TGTGCCAGCAGTGTGACAGGGAGAGGCAATCAGCCCCAGCATTTT	CASSVTGRGNQPQHF
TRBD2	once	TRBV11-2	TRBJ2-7	TGTGCCAGCAGCTTATCGGTAATACGGGGGGTCTACGAGCAGTACTTC	CASSLSVIRGVYEQYF
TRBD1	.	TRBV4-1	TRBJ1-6	TGCGCCAGCAGCCAAGGTTCAGGGGGTTCACCCCTCCACTTT	CASSQGSGGSPLHF
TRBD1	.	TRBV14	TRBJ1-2	TGTGCCAGCAGCCAAGACCCCAGTCGACAGGGTAAAATAGGCTACACCTTC	CASSQDPSRQGKIGYTF
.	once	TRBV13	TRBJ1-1	TGTGCCAGCAGCGGCTTGGGAGTCGCCGACACTGAAGCTTTCTTT	CASSGLGVADTEAFF
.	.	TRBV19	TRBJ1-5	TGTGCCAGTAGTATTAGAGGGAGTCAGCCCCAGCATTTT	CASSIRGSQPQHF
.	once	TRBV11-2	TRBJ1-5	TGTGCCAGCAGCCCCGGTTCCAGCAATCAGCCCCAGCATTTT	CASSPGSSNQPQHF
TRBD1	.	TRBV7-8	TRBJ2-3	TGTGCCAGCAGCTTGGACAGGGGGTGGGATACGCAGTATTTT	CASSLDRGWDTQYF
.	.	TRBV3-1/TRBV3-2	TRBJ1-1	TGTGCCAGCAGCCCCAAGGGGGGGCAGAACACTGAAGCTTTCTTT	CASSPKGGQNTEAFF
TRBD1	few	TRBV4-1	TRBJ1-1	TGCGCCAGCAGCCTAGGGGGACAGGAATTTCTAACTGAAGCTTTCTTT	CASSLGGQEFLTEAFF
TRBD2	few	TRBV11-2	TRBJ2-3	TGTGCCAGCAGCCGGGGACTAGCGGCCACAGATACGCAGTATTTT	CASSRGLAATDTQYF
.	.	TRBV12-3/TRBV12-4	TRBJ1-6	TGTGCCAGCAGTGGGGGGGGCTCACCCCTCCACTTT	CASSGGGSPLHF
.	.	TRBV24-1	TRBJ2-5	TGTGCCACCAGTTCCTCACAGGCGGGACGAGAGACCCAGTACTTC	CATSSSQAGRETQYF
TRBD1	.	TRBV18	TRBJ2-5	TGTGCCAGCTCACCCGGACAGGCCCAAGAGACCCAGTACTTC	CASSPGQAQETQYF
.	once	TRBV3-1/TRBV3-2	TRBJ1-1	TGTGCCAGCAGCCGCGGGACGGCTGAAGCTTTCTTT	CASSRGTAEAFF
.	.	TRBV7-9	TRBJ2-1	TGTGCCAGCAGACGGGTAGGGAGCGGAGCCTACAATGAGCAGTTCTTC	CASRRVGSGAYNEQFF
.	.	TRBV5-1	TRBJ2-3	TGCGCCAGCAGCTTGGGCCAGCGATTCTTCCATACGCAGTATTTT	CASSLGQRFFHTQYF
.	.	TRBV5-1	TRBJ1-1	TGCGCCAGCAGCCCGCAGGGACTACGGAACACTGAAGCTTTCTTT	CASSPQGLRNTEAFF
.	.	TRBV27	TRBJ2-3	TGTGCCAGCAGTCTCGGGAGATTCGGGGATACGCAGTATTTT	CASSLGRFGDTQYF
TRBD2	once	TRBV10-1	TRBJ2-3	TGCGCCAGCAGTGGAGCGGGGGGCCTCACAGATACGCAGTATTTT	CASSGAGGLTDTQYF
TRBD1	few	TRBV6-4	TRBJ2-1	TGTGCCAGCAGGGCGGACAGGGTCAGCAATGAGCAGTTCTTC	CASRADRVSNEQFF
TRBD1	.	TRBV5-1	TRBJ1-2	TGCGCCAGCAGCTTAGAGGGACAGGGGTATGGAGGCTACACCTTC	CASSLEGQGYGGYTF
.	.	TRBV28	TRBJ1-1	TGTGCCACCCCTCACGGAGTATTGAACACTGAAGCTTTCTTT	CATPHGVLNTEAFF
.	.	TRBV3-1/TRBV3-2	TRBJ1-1	TGTGCCAGCAGCTCACAGGTTTCGAGCACTGAAGCTTTCTTT	CASSSQVSSTEAFF
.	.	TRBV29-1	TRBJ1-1	TGCAGCGTCGGACAGTCTGAAGCTTTCTTT	CSVGQSEAFF
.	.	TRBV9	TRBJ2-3	TGTGCCAGCAGCTTAACAGATACGCAGTATTTT	CASSLTDTQYF
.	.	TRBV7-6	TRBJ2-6	TGTGCCAGCAGCTCTGGACTAGGAGGGGGCTCTGGGGCCAACGTCCTGACTTTC	CASSSGLGGGSGANVLTF
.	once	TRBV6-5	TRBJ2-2	TGTGCCAGCAGGAGAAACACCGGGGAGCTGTTTTTT	CASRRNTGELFF
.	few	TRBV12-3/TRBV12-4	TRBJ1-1	TGTGCCAGCAGTTTCATGAACACTGAAGCTTTCTTT	CASSFMNTEAFF
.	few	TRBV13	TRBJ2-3	TGTGCCAGCAGGGATCAGCAGGGCCGCACAGATACGCAGTATTTT	CASRDQQGRTDTQYF
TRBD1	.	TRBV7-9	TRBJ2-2	TGTGCCAGCAGCTACTTCCGGGACAGGCGCACCGGGGAGCTGTTTTTT	CASSYFRDRRTGELFF
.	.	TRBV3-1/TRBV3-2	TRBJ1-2	TGTGCCAGCAGCCCCATTCAGGGGCCCTATGGCTACACCTTC	CASSPIQGPYGYTF
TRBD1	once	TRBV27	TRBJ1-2	TGTGCCAGCAGTTCCCGACAGGGGATCTATGGCTACACCTTC	CASSSRQGIYGYTF
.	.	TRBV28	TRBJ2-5	TGTGCCAGCAGATCACCCCTAGCGCAAAAAACTCGTCCCCAAGAGACCCAGTACTTC	CASRSPLAQKTRPQETQYF
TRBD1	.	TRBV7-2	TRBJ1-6	TGTGCCAGCAGCCTAGGGACAGGGAGAAGCTCACCCCTCCACTTT	CASSLGTGRSSPLHF
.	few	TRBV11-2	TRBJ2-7	TGTGCCAGCAGCTTCAAAGAGCAGTACTTC	CASSFKEQYF
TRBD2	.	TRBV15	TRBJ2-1	TGTGCCACCAGCATCAACGTAGCGGGGGCGGGGGATGAGCAGTTCTTC	CATSINVAGAGDEQFF